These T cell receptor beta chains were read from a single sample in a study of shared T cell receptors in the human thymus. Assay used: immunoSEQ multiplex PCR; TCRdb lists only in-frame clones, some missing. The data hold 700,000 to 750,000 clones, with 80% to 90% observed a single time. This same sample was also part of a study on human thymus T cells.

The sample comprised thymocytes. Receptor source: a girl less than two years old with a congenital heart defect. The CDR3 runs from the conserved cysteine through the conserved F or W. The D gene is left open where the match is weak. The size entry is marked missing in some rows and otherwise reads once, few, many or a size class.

DNA: TGTGCCAGTGGGACAGATTTGAACACTGAAGCTTTCTTT
CDR3: CASGTDLNTEAFF
size: .
J: TRBJ1-1
D: TRBD1
V: TRBV6-1

DNA: TGCGCCAGCAGCAACGACAGGGGAAACATTCAGTACTTC
CDR3: CASSNDRGNIQYF
size: .
J: TRBJ2-4
D: TRBD1
V: TRBV5-1

DNA: TGCAGCGTTGAAGATCAGGGAAGAGGCACTGAAGCTTTCTTT
CDR3: CSVEDQGRGTEAFF
size: .
J: TRBJ1-1
D: .
V: TRBV29-1

DNA: TGTGCCAGCAGCCCTCTAGGAAAACAAGAGACCCAGTACTTC
CDR3: CASSPLGKQETQYF
size: .
J: TRBJ2-5
D: .
V: TRBV28

DNA: TGTGCCAGCAGTTCGCGGACAGGGGGCGGGGAGACCCAGTACTTC
CDR3: CASSSRTGGGETQYF
size: .
J: TRBJ2-5
D: TRBD1
V: TRBV28

DNA: TGCGCCAGCATGCGGGGCGAACCCGACTCTGGAAACACCATATATTTT
CDR3: CASMRGEPDSGNTIYF
size: once
J: TRBJ1-3
D: .
V: TRBV5-1

DNA: TGTGCCAGCAGCTTAGGGACGGGGAACTATGGCTACACCTTC
CDR3: CASSLGTGNYGYTF
size: .
J: TRBJ1-2
D: .
V: TRBV7-8

DNA: TGCGCCAGCAGCCAAGACAGGTCTGGACAGCCCCAGCATTTT
CDR3: CASSQDRSGQPQHF
size: once
J: TRBJ1-5
D: .
V: TRBV4-1

DNA: TGTGCCAGCAGCCTGAGCCGACTAGCGGGGGGTGTTTACAATGAGCAGTTCTTC
CDR3: CASSLSRLAGGVYNEQFF
size: .
J: TRBJ2-1
D: TRBD2
V: TRBV5-4

DNA: TGTGCCAGCAGTGTTCGCGAGCGGGGCACAGATACGCAGTATTTT
CDR3: CASSVRERGTDTQYF
size: .
J: TRBJ2-3
D: .
V: TRBV25-1

DNA: TGTGCCAGCGCAGCACAGGGGAAGGAAAAACTGTTTTTT
CDR3: CASAAQGKEKLFF
size: .
J: TRBJ1-4
D: TRBD1
V: TRBV7-6

DNA: TGTGCCACCAGCCAATCCTATGGCTACACCTTC
CDR3: CATSQSYGYTF
size: .
J: TRBJ1-2
D: .
V: TRBV15

DNA: TGTGCCAGCAGTATCGGGACAGGGGTAACTAATGAAAAACTGTTTTTT
CDR3: CASSIGTGVTNEKLFF
size: .
J: TRBJ1-4
D: TRBD1
V: TRBV27

DNA: TGCGCCAGCAGCCAAGGGGCCTGGGCCTATGGCTACACCTTC
CDR3: CASSQGAWAYGYTF
size: .
J: TRBJ1-2
D: .
V: TRBV4-1

DNA: TGCGCCAGCAGCCAAGATCGGAGACAGACAGGGACGGATTTAGATACGCAGTATTTT
CDR3: CASSQDRRQTGTDLDTQYF
size: .
J: TRBJ2-3
D: TRBD1
V: TRBV4-3

DNA: TGCGCCAGCAGCCATGACCGGGGACAGGGTGTGCACGAGCAGTACTTC
CDR3: CASSHDRGQGVHEQYF
size: .
J: TRBJ2-7
D: TRBD1
V: TRBV4-1

DNA: TGTGCCACCAGCAGAGGATTAGGGGAGGCTAACTATGGCTACACCTTC
CDR3: CATSRGLGEANYGYTF
size: once
J: TRBJ1-2
D: .
V: TRBV15

DNA: TGTGCCAGTAGTTCACTCCTCGGCTATGGCTACACCTTC
CDR3: CASSSLLGYGYTF
size: .
J: TRBJ1-2
D: .
V: TRBV19

DNA: TGTGCCAGCAGCCCCTTCTCTAGCACAGATACGCAGTATTTT
CDR3: CASSPFSSTDTQYF
size: .
J: TRBJ2-3
D: .
V: TRBV7-2

DNA: TGTGCCAGCAGGGGGACAGCTATGAACACTGAAGCTTTCTTT
CDR3: CASRGTAMNTEAFF
size: .
J: TRBJ1-1
D: TRBD1
V: TRBV6-1

DNA: TGCGCCAGCAGCTTGGGGGGAGCTCCGAACACTGAAGCTTTCTTT
CDR3: CASSLGGAPNTEAFF
size: .
J: TRBJ1-1
D: .
V: TRBV5-1

DNA: TGTGCCAGCAGTTACTCCCGGGGGGGGTGGAATGAGCAGTTCTTC
CDR3: CASSYSRGGWNEQFF
size: .
J: TRBJ2-1
D: TRBD2
V: TRBV6-5

DNA: TGTGCCAGTATCGGCAGGCTTAACACTGAAGCTTTCTTT
CDR3: CASIGRLNTEAFF
size: .
J: TRBJ1-1
D: .
V: TRBV19

DNA: TGTGCCAGCAGCGAACAGGGGTTAAGAGGCAATCAGCCCCAGCATTTT
CDR3: CASSEQGLRGNQPQHF
size: .
J: TRBJ1-5
D: TRBD1
V: TRBV25-1

DNA: TGCGCCAGCAGCCCTGACGAGGGACAGGGTGTCGGCGAGCAGTACTTC
CDR3: CASSPDEGQGVGEQYF
size: .
J: TRBJ2-7
D: TRBD1
V: TRBV4-1

DNA: TGTGCCAGCAGTTGGATAGTTGGACAGAGATATGGCTACACCTTC
CDR3: CASSWIVGQRYGYTF
size: once
J: TRBJ1-2
D: .
V: TRBV5-6

DNA: TGTGCCAGCAGCTTGGAGGGACAGGGGATGCGGTCTGGAAACACCATATATTTT
CDR3: CASSLEGQGMRSGNTIYF
size: few
J: TRBJ1-3
D: TRBD1
V: TRBV5-5

DNA: TGCGCCAGCAGCCAAGATGGGGCAGGGGGCACCTATGGCTACACCTTC
CDR3: CASSQDGAGGTYGYTF
size: few
J: TRBJ1-2
D: TRBD1
V: TRBV4-3

DNA: TGTGCCAGCAGCTTAAGCATCGAGCCTGGAAACACCATATATTTT
CDR3: CASSLSIEPGNTIYF
size: .
J: TRBJ1-3
D: .
V: TRBV5-4

DNA: TGCAGCGTTCGAGGCGATGGTGAAAAACTGTTTTTT
CDR3: CSVRGDGEKLFF
size: .
J: TRBJ1-4
D: .
V: TRBV29-1

DNA: TGTGCCTGGAGTGTACAATACGGCGGATATAACTATGGCTACACCTTC
CDR3: CAWSVQYGGYNYGYTF
size: .
J: TRBJ1-2
D: .
V: TRBV30

DNA: TGTGCCAGCAGCCATCATAGCCGGGGACAGGGAAACGAGCAGTACTTC
CDR3: CASSHHSRGQGNEQYF
size: .
J: TRBJ2-7
D: TRBD1
V: TRBV14

DNA: TGTGCCAGCAGTGAAGACAGGGCGGTCGGGGAGCTGTTTTTT
CDR3: CASSEDRAVGELFF
size: .
J: TRBJ2-2
D: .
V: TRBV6-1

DNA: TGTGCCAGCAGTTACTCCAGGGGCTACACTGAAGCTTTCTTT
CDR3: CASSYSRGYTEAFF
size: .
J: TRBJ1-1
D: .
V: TRBV6-5

DNA: TGCAGCGTTCCAACAGGGCCGAACACTGAAGCTTTCTTT
CDR3: CSVPTGPNTEAFF
size: .
J: TRBJ1-1
D: .
V: TRBV29-1

DNA: TGTGCCAGCAGTTTGGGCAGAACTGAAGCTTTCTTT
CDR3: CASSLGRTEAFF
size: .
J: TRBJ1-1
D: .
V: TRBV28

DNA: TGTGCCAGTAGTATAAGGGGGACAGGCATGAACACTGAAGCTTTCTTT
CDR3: CASSIRGTGMNTEAFF
size: few
J: TRBJ1-1
D: TRBD1
V: TRBV19